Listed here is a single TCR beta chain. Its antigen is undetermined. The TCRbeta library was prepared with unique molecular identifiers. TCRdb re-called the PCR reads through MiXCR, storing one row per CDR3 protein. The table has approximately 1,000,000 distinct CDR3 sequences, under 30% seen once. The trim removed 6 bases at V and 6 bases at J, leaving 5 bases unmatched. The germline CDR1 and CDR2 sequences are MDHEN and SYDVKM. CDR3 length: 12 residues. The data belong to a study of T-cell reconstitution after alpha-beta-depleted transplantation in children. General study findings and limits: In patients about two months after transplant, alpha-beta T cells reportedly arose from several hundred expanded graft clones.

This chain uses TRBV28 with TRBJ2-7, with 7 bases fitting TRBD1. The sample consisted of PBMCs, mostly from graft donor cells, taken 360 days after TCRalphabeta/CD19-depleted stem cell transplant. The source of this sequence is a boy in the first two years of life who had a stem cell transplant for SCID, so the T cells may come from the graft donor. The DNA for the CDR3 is TGTGCCAGCAGCATGGGGACAGCCGAGCAGTACTTC. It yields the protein CASSMGTAEQYF.